The 7 T cell receptor beta chains below come from one sample, sequenced in a study of CD8+ T cells in alopecia areata. The treatment: oral pan-JAK inhibitor, 5-10 mg twice daily. Extracted RNA was reverse transcribed into cDNA, the sequencing template. The method was immunoSEQ multiplex PCR; TCRdb's version includes in-frame clones alone and lacks a portion of them. The sample holds 190,000 or so clones, 60% seen once. Sample: CD4+ T cells sorted from blood, taken at week 4, from a patient treated with tofacitinib. The source of these receptors is a human donor with alopecia areata.

V gene TRBV10-3 combines with J gene TRBJ2-2, with D possibly matching TRBD2 (6 bases). CDR3 size: 13 residues. Trimming removed 4 bases at V and 6 bases at J, with 9 bases between. Germline CDR1 reads ENHRY; CDR2 reads SYGVKD. The CDR3 coding sequence is TGTGCCATCAGTGGCGGAGGGCCCGGGGAGCTGTTTTTT. Encoded protein: CAISGGGPGELFF.

This clone was observed a handful of times. The chain couples TRBV30 to TRBJ2-7, with D perhaps being TRBD1 or TRBD2 (6 bases each). The CDR3 loop spans 14 amino acids. Germline V CDR1 and CDR2: GTSNPN, SVGIG (reference sequence). The V and J ends lost 0 bases and 3 bases respectively, with 12 bases between them. The CDR3 sequence is CAWSVKGGVYEQYF. The CDR3, as DNA: TGTGCCTGGAGTGTTAAGGGGGGCGTCTACGAGCAGTACTTC.

CDR3 protein: CASSQGGPSDETQYF. CDR3 nucleotide sequence: TGCGCCAGCAGCCAAGGGGGACCCTCGGACGAGACCCAGTACTTC. The chain uses TRBV4-3 and TRBJ2-5; D might be TRBD1 or TRBD2, each matching 5 bases. Germline assignment: CDR1 LGHNA and CDR2 YSLEER. CDR3 length: 15 amino acids. Between the trimmed V and J ends, which lost 1 base and 5 bases, there was a span of 14 bases.

The chain recombines TRBV7-2 with TRBJ2-5; TRBD1 might be the D (6 bases). V was pared by 3 bases and J by 1 base, with 9 bases between. Germline CDR1 and CDR2: SGHTA and FQGNSA. The CDR3 has 14 amino acids. The CDR3 DNA reads as TGTGCCAGCAGCTTCAGGGGCGGCCAAGAGACCCAGTACTTC. Residues: CASSFRGGQETQYF.

This chain connects TRBV30 to TRBJ2-7, with no clear D. Per the germline V gene, CDR1 is GTSNPN and CDR2 is SVGIG (reference sequence). V was shortened by 3 bases and J by 6 bases, with 15 bases between the two germline ends. The CDR3 consists of 13 residues. The CDR3 nucleotides read TGTGCCTGGAGACCAGGCGAAATTGGCGAGCAGTACTTC. Translating it yields CAWRPGEIGEQYF.

This sequence joins TRBV7-2 and TRBJ1-5; D is possibly TRBD1 (6 bases). This CDR3 contains 15 residues. Germline V gene data show CDR1 as SGHTA and CDR2 as FQGNSA. The V end lost 0 bases, the J end lost 7 bases, and 13 bases lay between the germline ends. In nucleotides, the CDR3 is TGTGCCAGCAGCTTAGCGATCACAGGGACCCAGCCCCAGCATTTT. Translated, it gives CASSLAITGTQPQHF.

This clone occurred a few times. This rearrangement joins TRBV7-9 to TRBJ1-1, with D unresolved. The CDR3 runs to 14 residues. V shed 2 bases and J shed 3 bases, with 10 bases lying between them. The germline CDR1 and CDR2 sequences are SEHNR and FQNEAQ (reference sequence). The CDR3: CASSLMLGDTEAFF. The CDR3 DNA sequence: TGTGCCAGCAGCTTAATGTTAGGAGACACTGAAGCTTTCTTT.